The T cell receptor (beta chain) under discussion was sequenced for a study of blood T cell repertoires in COVID-19. Sequencing used immunoSEQ multiplex PCR; TCRdb keeps in-frame clones, though not all of them. This table holds about 70,000 clones, over 75% found once. Trimming shortened V by 2 bases and J by 8 bases, and 9 bases separated the two germline ends. This CDR3 is built from 12 residues. Germline V gives CDR1 KGHSH, CDR2 LQKENI. Sequencing used peripheral blood. V usage is TRBV18 and J usage is TRBJ1-2, with unresolved D. The receptor was isolated from a woman aged 80 or over with active or convalescent COVID-19. CDR3 DNA sequence: TGTGCCAGCTCACCAGATCTATCCGGCTACACCTTC. Its translation is CASSPDLSGYTF.